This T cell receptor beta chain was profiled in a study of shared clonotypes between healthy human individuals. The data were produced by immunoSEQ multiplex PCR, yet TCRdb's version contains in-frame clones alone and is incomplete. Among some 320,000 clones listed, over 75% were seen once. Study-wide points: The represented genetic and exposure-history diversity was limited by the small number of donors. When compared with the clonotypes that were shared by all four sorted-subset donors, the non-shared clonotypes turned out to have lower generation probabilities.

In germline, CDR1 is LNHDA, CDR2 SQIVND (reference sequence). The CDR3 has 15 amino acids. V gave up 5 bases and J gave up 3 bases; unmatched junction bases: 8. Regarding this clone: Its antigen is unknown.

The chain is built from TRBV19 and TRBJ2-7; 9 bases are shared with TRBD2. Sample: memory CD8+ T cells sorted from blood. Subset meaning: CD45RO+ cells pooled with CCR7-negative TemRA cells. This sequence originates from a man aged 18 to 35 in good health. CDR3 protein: CASSALAGVIYEQYF. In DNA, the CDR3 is TGTGCCAGTAGTGCACTAGCGGGCGTGATCTACGAGCAGTACTTC.